The next 10 T cell receptor beta chains were all read from a single sample in a study of OX40 agonist ivuxolimab in advanced cancers. Profiled with immunoSEQ multiplex PCR; TCRdb holds only in-frame clones, not every one. The table shows 75,000 to 100,000 clones, with around 91% occurring only once. Sequenced here: CD4+ or CD8+ T cells sorted from blood, sampled in a trial of the OX40 agonist ivuxolimab. The receptor set was obtained from an adult with an advanced solid tumor such as melanoma, head and neck, liver or kidney cancer.

The CDR3 sequence: CASSEDGTSTDTQYF. The CDR3 nucleotides are TGTGCCAGCAGTGAAGACGGCACCAGCACAGATACGCAGTATTTT. J is TRBJ2-3 and V is TRBV6-1, with unresolved D. V dropped 1 base and J dropped 0 bases, with 8 bases sitting between them. The germline gives CDR1 MNHNS, CDR2 SASEGT. The CDR3 length is 15 residues.

The chain couples TRBV6-5 to TRBJ2-7; TRBD1 agrees at 7 bases. The CDR3 contains 14 residues. CDR1 and CDR2 (germline): MNHEY, SVGAGI. V shed 5 bases, J shed 4 bases, and the junction held 8 bases outside the gene matches. The chain's CDR3 is CASSRLGRGYEQYF. DNA for the CDR3: TGTGCCAGCAGTAGATTGGGCAGGGGGTACGAGCAGTACTTC.

This sequence joins TRBV27 and TRBJ1-3; D perhaps matches TRBD1 (5 bases). This CDR3 is 14 amino acids long. V lost 6 bases to trimming and J lost 0 bases, with 9 bases between them. Germline CDR1 is MNHEY and CDR2 is SMNVEV (reference sequence). CDR3: CASRRDPSGNTIYF. The CDR3 DNA reads as TGTGCCAGCAGGCGGGACCCCTCTGGAAACACCATATATTTT.

This clone occurred a few times. The rearrangement joins TRBV5-5 to TRBJ2-3; tentatively, D is TRBD2 (6 bases). CDR1 SGHKS and CDR2 YYEKEE come from the germline V gene (reference sequence). Trimming took off 5 bases at V and 5 bases at J, with 12 bases between the two ends. The CDR3 is made up of 13 amino acids. The CDR3: CASSQTGVDTQYF. CDR3 nucleotides: TGTGCCAGCAGTCAAACGGGAGTAGATACGCAGTATTTT.

This chain links TRBV21-1 with TRBJ2-7. TRBV21-1 is termed a pseudogene. The CDR3 has 17 residues. CDR3 coding DNA: TGTGCCAGCAGCAAAGATGTGCGGATTGGGGGTGTATACGAGCAGTACTTC. Its protein product is CASSKDVRIGGVYEQYF.

The chain recombines TRBV19 with TRBJ1-3; weak D call: TRBD1 (5 bases). Trimming shortened V by 5 bases and J by 2 bases, and 13 bases separated the two germline ends. The CDR3 length is 15 residues. The germline V gene has CDR1 LNHDA and CDR2 SQIVND (reference sequence). The CDR3 loop is CASSALPTAGNTIYF. The CDR3 DNA reads TGTGCCAGTAGTGCCCTCCCGACAGCTGGAAACACCATATATTTT.

The V gene is TRBV9, the J gene TRBJ1-2; tentative D call: TRBD1 (5 bases). V was pared by 2 bases and J by 7 bases, with 9 bases between. The length of the CDR3 is 12 residues. Germline CDR1 reads SGDLS; CDR2 reads YYNGEE. In DNA form, the CDR3 reads TGTGCCAGCAGCGTTTCAGGGTCTGGCTACACCTTC. Translation gives CASSVSGSGYTF.

The chain carries TRBV30 and TRBJ1-3, with unresolved D. V dropped 3 bases and J dropped 3 bases, with 12 bases sitting between them. This CDR3 spans 14 amino acids. Germline V gene data show CDR1 as GTSNPN and CDR2 as SVGIG (reference sequence). Here the CDR3 DNA reads TGTGCCTGGAGCGAGTGGGAAATTGGAAACACCATATATTTT. Translation: CAWSEWEIGNTIYF. The entire variable domain, with the rest obtained from reference TRBV30 and TRBJ1-3, is as follows: SQTIHQWPATLVQPVGSPLSLECTVEGTSNPNLYWYRQAAGRGLQLLFYSVGIGQISSEVPQNLSASRPQDRQFILSSKKLLLSDSGFYLCAWSEWEIGNTIYFGEGSWLTVV.

The chain links TRBV19 to TRBJ1-1; 11 bases are a match to TRBD1. With V trimmed by 5 bases and J by 0 bases, 5 bases remained unmatched. CDR1 is LNHDA, CDR2 SQIVND, per germline (reference sequence). CDR3 size: 16 residues. Here the CDR3 reads CASSARTGGMNTEAFF. The CDR3 DNA is TGTGCCAGTAGTGCCCGGACAGGGGGCATGAACACTGAAGCTTTCTTT. Filled out from reference TRBV19 and TRBJ1-1, the complete variable domain reads DGGITQSPKYLFRKEGQNVTLSCEQNLNHDAMYWYRQDPGQGLRLIYYSQIVNDFQKGDIAEGYSVSREKKESFPLTVTSAQKNPTAFYLCASSARTGGMNTEAFFGQGTRLTVV.

The rearrangement joins TRBV2 to TRBJ2-1; 7 nucleotides match TRBD2. Germline assignment: CDR1 SNHLY and CDR2 FYNNEI. J gave up 9 bases and V 5 bases, and 10 bases lay outside the gene matches. This CDR3 is built from 14 residues. The CDR3 DNA reads TGTGCCAGCAGTCCCCGACTAGCTAGGAGTGAGCAGTTCTTC. Its protein is CASSPRLARSEQFF.